This TCR beta chain originates from a study of blood T cell repertoires in COVID-19 (dated by TCRdb to 2020 to 2022). With regard to the full study: The collaborator samples originated in the United States, Italy and Spain and spanned the acute and convalescent phases of COVID-19. The sample metadata nearly always contained a de-identified subject ID, COVID-19 status, age in years and sex. The samples were drawn from the first 160 participants of the ongoing ImmuneRACE study and from 1,254 subjects provided by 6 global collaborators. The material from the prospective study consisted of cDNA or gDNA derived from T cells, B-cell-depleted T cells, or PBMCs. Where available, HLA class I and class II types were taken from metadata supplied by the sample provider and were not determined by assay-based typing. A freely available public database, intended as a resource for researchers studying the immune response to SARS-CoV-2, is where the repertoires were released. The dataset comprised deeply sampled blood TCRbeta repertoires from subjects exposed to, actively infected with, or recovered from COVID-19. The research as a whole found: The quantity of clinical and demographic metadata differed by source and by participant and was supplied without curation.

Inclusive of the bounding cysteine and phenylalanine, the CDR3 is 14 residues long. CDR3 DNA only is kept here, 42 bases in frame from base 1. V loses 0 bases of germline sequence and J loses 2 bases, and the interval between the two ends is 8 bases. CDR1 and CDR2 are read off the germline V gene as MGHRA and YSYEKL. Enrolling through a virtual design, the prospective study's participants ranged in age from roughly 18 to 89 years and lived across some 22 United States geographic areas. In the prospective study, participants were assigned to cohorts based on the clinical history participants reported in a screening survey and a study questionnaire. ImmuneRACE Cohort 3 recovered participants were defined by two consecutive negative NP/OP PCR tests, healthcare professional clearance, or symptom resolution. In the prospective study, mobile phlebotomists collected whole blood, serum and a nasopharyngeal or oropharyngeal swab from each participant. Prospective study participants could optionally give additional blood draws and questionnaires over an approximately two-month period. Before DNA extraction, prospective study blood samples were shipped either frozen or at room temperature.

Remarks on this clone: This receptor's antigen is unknown. No base quality information exists; no much larger clone differs at one position.

TCRbeta CDR3 regions were amplified from genomic DNA by means of the immunoSEQ Assay, a bias-controlled multiplex PCR. Concerning the study's data processing: The number of nucleated cells in each sample was estimated from the amplification of reference gene primers within the assay. Sequence reads were collapsed and filtered to measure the absolute abundance of every unique TCRbeta CDR3 rearrangement. For each sample, productive Simpson clonality was calculated as the square root of Simpson's diversity index over productive rearrangements. The source is immuneACCESS, and TCRdb retained only in-frame sequences with V and J called. Part of the clones is not carried over; for the studies checked, unresolved V genes explain less than half of this, and the remainder is unexplained. Clone size and the V and J calls come from that table; the DNA yielded D and trimming. This sample is represented by 250,000 to 350,000 clones; roughly nine tenths of them were singletons. The ten biggest clones cover over 6% of the sample.

The sample taken for sequencing was PBMCs or T cells enriched from blood (not recorded which). The source is a woman in her forties who had recovered from COVID-19. In this chain, TRBV4-1 is recombined with TRBJ2-7; the D segment could be TRBD2, given 6 matching bases. CDR3 region: CASSQEGGAYEQYF. Here is the DNA: TGCGCCAGCAGCCAAGAGGGCGGGGCCTACGAGCAGTACTTC.